This T cell receptor (beta chain) was captured in a study of T-cell reconstitution after alpha-beta-depleted transplantation in children. Whole-study findings and limits: The study reportedly traced alpha-beta T cells about two months after transplant to several hundred expanded graft clones. Hyperexpanded clones declined; after one year, newly produced T cells mostly supplied diversity.

Researchers prepared the TCRbeta library using unique molecular identifiers, the study reports. TCRdb passed the PCR reads through MiXCR, listing each CDR3 protein once. This table holds approximately 290,000 distinct CDR3 sequences, 11% found once. This CDR3 has 17 residues. CDR1 is SGHTA, CDR2 FQGTGA, per germline. In the case of this clonotype: The antigen remains unidentified. A much larger clone lies one base from this, so it may be a read error.

The sequence was collected from a male patient between 2 and 10 years old who had a stem cell transplant for chronic granulomatous disease, so the T cells may come from the graft donor. This chain connects TRBV7-3 to TRBJ2-3; 7 nucleotides line up with TRBD2. The sample here was peripheral blood, taken 180 days after TCRalphabeta/CD19-depleted stem cell transplant. The CDR3 DNA follows: TGTGCCAGCGGCTTAACGGGAGGCAGCGGGGGCACAGATACGCAGTATTTT. It is translated as CASGLTGGSGGTDTQYF.